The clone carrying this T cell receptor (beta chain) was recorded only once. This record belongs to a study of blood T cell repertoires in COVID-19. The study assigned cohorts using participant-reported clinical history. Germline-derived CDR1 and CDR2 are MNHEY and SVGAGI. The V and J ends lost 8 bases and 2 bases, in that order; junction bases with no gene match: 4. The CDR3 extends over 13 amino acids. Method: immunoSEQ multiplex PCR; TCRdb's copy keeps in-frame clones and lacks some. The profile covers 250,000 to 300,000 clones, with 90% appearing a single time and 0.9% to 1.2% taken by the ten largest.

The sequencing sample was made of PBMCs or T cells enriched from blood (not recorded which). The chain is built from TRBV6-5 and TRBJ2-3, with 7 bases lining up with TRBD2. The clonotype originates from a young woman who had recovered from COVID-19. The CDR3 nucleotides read TGTGCCAGCCTAGCGGACCTCACAGATACGCAGTATTTT. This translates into CASLADLTDTQYF.